Each of the 2 T cell receptor beta chains below was sequenced from the same sample in a study of CD8 T cells in ankylosing spondylitis. TCRdb reprocessed the 5' RACE reads via MiXCR and lists one record per CDR3 protein. The sample lists about 350,000 distinct CDR3 sequences, 20% to 25% seen once, with roughly 14% in the top ten. Sequenced sample: blood, either unsorted or a sorted T cell fraction (not recorded which). The receptors come from a male donor with ankylosing spondylitis or in good health (not recorded which).

The V gene is TRBV29-1, the J gene TRBJ2-7, with TRBD2 as a possible D gene (6 bases). This CDR3 is built from 13 residues. Trimming took off 3 bases at V and 5 bases at J, with 14 bases between the two ends. Per the germline V gene, CDR1 is SQVTM and CDR2 is ANQGSEA. CDR3 region: CSVEIRGWDEQYF. CDR3 in DNA: TGCAGCGTTGAGATACGGGGGTGGGACGAGCAGTACTTC.

The chain links TRBV7-9 to TRBJ2-7; TRBD2 might be the D (5 bases). Trimming took 7 bases from V and 3 from J, leaving 13 bases between them. Germline values: CDR1 SEHNR, CDR2 FQNEAQ (reference sequence). The CDR3 has 13 amino acids. CDR3 region: CASTGLRDYEQYF. The DNA of the CDR3 is TGTGCCAGCACCGGACTGAGGGACTACGAGCAGTACTTC.